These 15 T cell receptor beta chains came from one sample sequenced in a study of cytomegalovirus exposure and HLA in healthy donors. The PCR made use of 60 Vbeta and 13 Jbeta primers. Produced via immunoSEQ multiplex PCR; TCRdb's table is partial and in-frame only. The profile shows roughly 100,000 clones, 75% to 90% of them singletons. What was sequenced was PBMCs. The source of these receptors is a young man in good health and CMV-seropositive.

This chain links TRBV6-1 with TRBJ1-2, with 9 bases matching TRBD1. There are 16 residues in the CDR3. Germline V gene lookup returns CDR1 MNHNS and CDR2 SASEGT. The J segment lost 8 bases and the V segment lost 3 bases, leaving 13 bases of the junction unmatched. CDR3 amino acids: CASSDRADRGGWGYTF. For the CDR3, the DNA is TGTGCCAGCAGTGATCGGGCGGACAGGGGTGGTTGGGGCTACACCTTC.

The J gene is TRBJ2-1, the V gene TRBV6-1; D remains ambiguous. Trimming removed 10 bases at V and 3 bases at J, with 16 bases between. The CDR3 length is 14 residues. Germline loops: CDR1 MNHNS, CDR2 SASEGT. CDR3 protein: CAINEETFYNEQFF. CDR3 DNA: TGTGCCATCAACGAGGAAACGTTCTACAATGAGCAGTTCTTC.

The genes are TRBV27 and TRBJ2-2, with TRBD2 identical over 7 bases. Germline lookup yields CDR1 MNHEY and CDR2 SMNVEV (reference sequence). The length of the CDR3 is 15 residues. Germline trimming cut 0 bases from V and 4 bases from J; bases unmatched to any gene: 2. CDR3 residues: CASSLSGGGTGELFF. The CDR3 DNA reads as TGTGCCAGCAGTTTATCGGGGGGGGGCACCGGGGAGCTGTTTTTT.

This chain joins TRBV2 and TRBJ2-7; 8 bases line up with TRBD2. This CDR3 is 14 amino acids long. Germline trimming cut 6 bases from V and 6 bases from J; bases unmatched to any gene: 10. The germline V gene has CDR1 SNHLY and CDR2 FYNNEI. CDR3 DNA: TGTGCCAGCAGGACAGCGGGGGTTCTGGGCGAGCAGTACTTC. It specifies CASRTAGVLGEQYF.

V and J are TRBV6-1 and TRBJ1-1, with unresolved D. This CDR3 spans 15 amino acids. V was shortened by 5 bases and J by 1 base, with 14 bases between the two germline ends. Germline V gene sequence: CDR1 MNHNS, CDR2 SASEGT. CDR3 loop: CASSTSTAGNTEAFF. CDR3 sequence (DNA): TGTGCCAGCAGTACCTCCACCGCAGGGAACACTGAAGCTTTCTTT.

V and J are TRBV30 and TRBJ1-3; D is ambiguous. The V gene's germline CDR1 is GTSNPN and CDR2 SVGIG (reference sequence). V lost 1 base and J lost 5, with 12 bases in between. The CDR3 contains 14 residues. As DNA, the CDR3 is TGTGCCTGGAGTGACAGCGGGAAGAGAAACACCATATATTTT. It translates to CAWSDSGKRNTIYF.

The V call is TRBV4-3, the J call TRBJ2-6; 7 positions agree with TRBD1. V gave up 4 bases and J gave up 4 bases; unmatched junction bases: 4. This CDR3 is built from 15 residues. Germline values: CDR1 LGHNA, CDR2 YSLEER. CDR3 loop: CASSPDRVGANVLTF. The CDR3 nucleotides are TGCGCCAGCAGCCCCGACAGGGTAGGGGCCAACGTCCTGACTTTC.

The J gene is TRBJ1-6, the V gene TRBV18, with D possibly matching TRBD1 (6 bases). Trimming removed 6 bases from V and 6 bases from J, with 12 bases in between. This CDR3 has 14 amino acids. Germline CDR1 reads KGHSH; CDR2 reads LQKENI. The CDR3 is CASSEDRSNSPLHF. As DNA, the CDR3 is TGTGCCAGCTCGGAGGACAGATCTAATTCACCCCTCCACTTT.

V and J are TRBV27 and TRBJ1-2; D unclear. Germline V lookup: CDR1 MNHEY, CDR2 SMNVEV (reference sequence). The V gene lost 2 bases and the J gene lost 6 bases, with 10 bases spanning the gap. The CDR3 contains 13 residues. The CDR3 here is CASSLGLTDGYTF. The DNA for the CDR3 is TGTGCCAGCAGTTTAGGGCTTACGGATGGCTACACCTTC.

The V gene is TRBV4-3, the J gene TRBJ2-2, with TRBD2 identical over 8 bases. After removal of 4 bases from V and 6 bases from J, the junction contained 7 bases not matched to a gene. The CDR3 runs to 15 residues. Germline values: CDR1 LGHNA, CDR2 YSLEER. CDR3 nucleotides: TGCGCCAGCAGCCCTTCCGGGGGGGAGGCCGGGGAGCTGTTTTTT. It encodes CASSPSGGEAGELFF.

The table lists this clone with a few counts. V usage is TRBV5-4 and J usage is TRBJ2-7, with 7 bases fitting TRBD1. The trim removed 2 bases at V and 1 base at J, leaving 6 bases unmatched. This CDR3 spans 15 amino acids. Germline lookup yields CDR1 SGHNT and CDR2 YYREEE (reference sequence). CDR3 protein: CASSLQGKGSYEQYF. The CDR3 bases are TGTGCCAGCAGCTTACAGGGGAAAGGGTCCTACGAGCAGTACTTC.

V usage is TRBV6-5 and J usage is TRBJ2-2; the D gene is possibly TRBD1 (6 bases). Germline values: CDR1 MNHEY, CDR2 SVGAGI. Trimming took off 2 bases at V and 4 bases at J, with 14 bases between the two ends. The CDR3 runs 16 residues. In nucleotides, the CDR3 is TGTGCCAGCAGTTACGGGTGGGGGCGTGCCACCGGGGAGCTGTTTTTT. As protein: CASSYGWGRATGELFF.

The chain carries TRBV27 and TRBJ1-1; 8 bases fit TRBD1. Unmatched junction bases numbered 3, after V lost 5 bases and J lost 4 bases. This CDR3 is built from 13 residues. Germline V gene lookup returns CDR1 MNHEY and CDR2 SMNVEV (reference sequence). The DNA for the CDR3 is TGTGCCAGCAGTCTTACAGGGGGCACTGAAGCTTTCTTT. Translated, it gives CASSLTGGTEAFF.

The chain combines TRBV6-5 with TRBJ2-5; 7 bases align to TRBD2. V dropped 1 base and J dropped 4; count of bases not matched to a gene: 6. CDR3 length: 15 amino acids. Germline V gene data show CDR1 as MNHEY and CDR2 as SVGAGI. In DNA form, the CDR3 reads TGTGCCAGCAGTTACTTCCGCGGCGGGGGAGAGACCCAGTACTTC. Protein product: CASSYFRGGGETQYF.

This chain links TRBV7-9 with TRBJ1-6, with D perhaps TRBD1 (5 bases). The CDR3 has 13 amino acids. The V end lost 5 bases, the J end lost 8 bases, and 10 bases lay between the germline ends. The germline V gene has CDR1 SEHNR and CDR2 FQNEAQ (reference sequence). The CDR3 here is CASSALQDSPLHF. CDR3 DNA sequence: TGTGCCAGCAGCGCGCTACAGGATTCACCCCTCCACTTT.